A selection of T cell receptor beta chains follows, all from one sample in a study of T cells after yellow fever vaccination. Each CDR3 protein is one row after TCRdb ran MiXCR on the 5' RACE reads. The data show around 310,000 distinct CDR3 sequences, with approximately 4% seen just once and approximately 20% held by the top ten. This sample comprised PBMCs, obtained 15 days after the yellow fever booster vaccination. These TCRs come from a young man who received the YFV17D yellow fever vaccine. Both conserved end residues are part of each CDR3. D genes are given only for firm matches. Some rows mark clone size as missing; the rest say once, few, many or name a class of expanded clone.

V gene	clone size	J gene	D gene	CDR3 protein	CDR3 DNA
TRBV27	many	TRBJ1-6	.	CASRRSGTLDNSPLHF	TGTGCCAGCAGACGCTCCGGGACACTAGATAATTCACCCCTCCACTTT
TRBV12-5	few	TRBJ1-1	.	CASGFQENTEAFF	TGTGCTAGTGGTTTCCAGGAGAACACTGAAGCTTTCTTT
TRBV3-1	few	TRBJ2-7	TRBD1	CASTPPGQYEQYF	TGTGCCAGCACCCCTCCGGGACAGTACGAGCAGTACTTC
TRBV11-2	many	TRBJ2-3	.	CASSRVSGYTDTQYF	TGTGCCAGCAGCCGCGTATCCGGGTACACAGATACGCAGTATTTT
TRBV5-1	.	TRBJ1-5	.	CASSPLGRGGQPQHF	TGCGCCAGCAGCCCGCTGGGCCGGGGAGGTCAGCCCCAGCATTTT
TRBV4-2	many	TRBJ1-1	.	CASSQVVWDAGTEAFF	TGTGCCAGCAGCCAAGTTGTGTGGGACGCCGGCACTGAAGCTTTCTTT
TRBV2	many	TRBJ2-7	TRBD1	CASRLSFSTGDNEQYF	TGTGCCAGCAGGTTGTCCTTTTCGACAGGGGACAACGAGCAGTACTTC
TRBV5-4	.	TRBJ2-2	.	CASSLGVATGELFF	TGTGCCAGCAGCTTGGGGGTCGCCACCGGGGAGCTGTTTTTT
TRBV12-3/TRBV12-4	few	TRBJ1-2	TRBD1	CASSRSGTGGSTF	TGTGCCAGCTCCAGATCCGGGACAGGAGGATCCACCTTC
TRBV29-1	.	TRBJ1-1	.	CSVRFLNTEAFF	TGCAGCGTTAGGTTTTTGAACACTGAAGCTTTCTTT
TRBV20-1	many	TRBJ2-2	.	CSARRRVGGNLANTGELFF	TGCAGTGCTAGGCGCAGGGTGGGGGGTAACCTCGCGAACACCGGGGAGCTGTTTTTT
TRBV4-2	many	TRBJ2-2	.	CASSQDKTTTGELFF	TGTGCCAGCAGCCAAGATAAGACTACCACCGGGGAGCTGTTTTTT
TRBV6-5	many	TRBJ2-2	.	CASSYSHNTGELFF	TGTGCCAGCAGTTACTCCCATAACACCGGGGAGCTGTTTTTT
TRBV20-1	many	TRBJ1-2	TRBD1	CSAPGQGAFGYTF	TGCAGTGCCCCGGGACAGGGGGCATTTGGCTACACCTTC
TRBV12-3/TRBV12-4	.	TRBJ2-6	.	CASTPRSGANVLTF	TGTGCCAGCACCCCCCGCTCTGGGGCCAACGTCCTGACTTTC
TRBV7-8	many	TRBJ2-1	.	CASSLGGAGPYNEQFF	TGTGCCAGCAGCTTAGGTGGGGCGGGGCCCTACAATGAGCAGTTCTTC
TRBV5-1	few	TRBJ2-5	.	CASSSRGSQETQYF	TGCGCCAGCAGCTCGAGGGGCAGTCAAGAGACCCAGTACTTC
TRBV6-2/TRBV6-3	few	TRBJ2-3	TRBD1	CASSITGAATDTQYF	TGTGCCAGCAGCATTACAGGGGCGGCGACAGATACGCAGTATTTT
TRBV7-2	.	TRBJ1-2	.	CASSLVGDGGYTF	TGTGCCAGCAGCTTAGTAGGGGACGGCGGCTACACCTTC
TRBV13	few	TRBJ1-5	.	CASSPCAGSQPQHF	TGTGCCAGCAGTCCGTGTGCGGGTAGTCAGCCCCAGCATTTT
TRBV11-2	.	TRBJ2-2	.	CASSWGASGELFF	TGTGCCAGCAGCTGGGGGGCGTCCGGGGAGCTGTTTTTT
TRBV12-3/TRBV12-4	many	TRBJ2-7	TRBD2	CASRRAGTSISEQYF	TGTGCCAGCAGGAGGGCCGGGACTAGTATTTCCGAGCAGTACTTC
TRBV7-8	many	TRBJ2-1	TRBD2	CASRGTSGSSYNEQFF	TGTGCCAGCAGAGGAACTAGCGGTAGCTCCTACAATGAGCAGTTCTTC
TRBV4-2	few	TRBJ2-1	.	CASSPGRMGGADNEQFF	TGTGCCAGCAGCCCAGGCAGGATGGGGGGGGCCGACAATGAGCAGTTCTTC
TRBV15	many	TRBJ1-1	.	CATSRYGTEAFF	TGTGCCACCAGCAGGTACGGGACAGAAGCTTTCTTT
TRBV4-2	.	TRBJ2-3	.	CASSPHGTDTQYF	TGTGCCAGCAGCCCGCATGGGACAGATACGCAGTATTTT
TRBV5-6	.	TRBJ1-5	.	CASSFFGQPSNQPQHF	TGTGCCAGCAGCTTTTTCGGACAGCCCAGCAATCAGCCCCAGCATTTT
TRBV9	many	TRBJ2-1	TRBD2	CASSVVSRGGDEQFF	TGTGCCAGCAGCGTAGTTTCGCGCGGGGGGGATGAGCAGTTCTTC
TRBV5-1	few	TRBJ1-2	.	CASSLIWPGKEANYGYTF	TGCGCCAGCAGCTTGATATGGCCAGGAAAGGAGGCTAACTATGGCTACACCTTC
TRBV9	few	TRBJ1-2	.	CASSVEGAGGYTF	TGTGCCAGCAGCGTAGAAGGGGCCGGTGGCTACACCTTC
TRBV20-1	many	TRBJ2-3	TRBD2	CSAGTSGTDTQYF	TGCAGTGCCGGGACTAGCGGTACAGATACGCAGTATTTT
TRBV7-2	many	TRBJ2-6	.	CASSLVPTRSGANVLTF	TGTGCCAGCAGCTTAGTTCCCACCAGATCTGGGGCCAACGTCCTGACTTTC
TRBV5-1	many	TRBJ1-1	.	CASSLAFPTGAFF	TGCGCCAGCAGCCTGGCTTTTCCGACAGGAGCTTTCTTT
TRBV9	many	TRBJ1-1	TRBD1	CASSVGTGDLGTEAFF	TGTGCCAGCAGCGTCGGGACAGGGGATCTCGGCACTGAAGCTTTCTTT
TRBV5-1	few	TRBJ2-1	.	CASGTGVLDEQFF	TGCGCCAGCGGAACGGGAGTTTTAGATGAGCAGTTCTTC
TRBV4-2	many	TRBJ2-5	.	CASSQGRGQETQYF	TGTGCCAGCAGCCAAGGCCGGGGGCAAGAGACCCAGTACTTC
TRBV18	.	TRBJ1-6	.	CASSPDQSGNSPLHF	TGTGCCAGCTCACCAGACCAGTCCGGAAATTCACCCCTCCACTTT
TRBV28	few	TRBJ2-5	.	CASSLQSRTQYF	TGTGCCAGCAGTTTACAGTCTAGGACCCAGTACTTC
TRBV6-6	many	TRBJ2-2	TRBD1	CASSSRPGQGANTGELFF	TGTGCCAGCAGCTCTAGACCGGGACAGGGGGCGAACACCGGGGAGCTGTTTTTT
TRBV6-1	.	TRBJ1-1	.	CASTTYRAGGTEAFF	TGTGCCAGCACCACCTATAGGGCAGGAGGCACTGAAGCTTTCTTT
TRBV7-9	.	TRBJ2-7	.	CASSHDYEQYF	TGTGCCAGCAGTCACGACTACGAGCAGTACTTC
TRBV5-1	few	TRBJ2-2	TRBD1	CASSLGVRTGMPGELFF	TGCGCCAGCAGCCTGGGAGTCCGGACAGGGATGCCCGGGGAGCTGTTTTTT
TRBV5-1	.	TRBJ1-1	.	CASSPIGGGLSEAFF	TGCGCCAGCAGCCCGATAGGTGGGGGATTGAGTGAAGCTTTCTTT
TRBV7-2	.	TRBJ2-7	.	CASSSPLGEQYF	TGTGCCAGCAGCTCCCCCCTAGGCGAGCAGTACTTC
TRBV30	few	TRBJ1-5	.	CAWSVTPGLSNQPQHF	TGTGCCTGGAGTGTTACGCCAGGCCTGTCCAATCAGCCCCAGCATTTT
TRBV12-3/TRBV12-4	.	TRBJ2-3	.	CASNRYGSDTQYF	TGTGCCAGCAATCGGTACGGCTCAGATACGCAGTATTTT
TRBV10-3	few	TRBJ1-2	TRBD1	CAIGQEPNYGYTF	TGTGCCATCGGACAGGAGCCTAACTATGGCTACACCTTC
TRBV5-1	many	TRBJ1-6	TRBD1	CASSVGPGTDNSPLHF	TGCGCCAGCAGCGTAGGCCCCGGGACAGACAATTCACCCCTCCACTTT
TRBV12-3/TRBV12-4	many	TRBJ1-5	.	CASTGVGGGNQPQHF	TGTGCCAGCACCGGGGTGGGGGGCGGCAATCAGCCCCAGCATTTT
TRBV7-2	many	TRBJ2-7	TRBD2	CASSLDSGGSSYEQYF	TGTGCCAGCAGCTTAGACTCGGGGGGGAGCTCCTACGAGCAGTACTTC
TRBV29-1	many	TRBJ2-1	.	CSLEVVGAYNEQFF	TGCAGCCTCGAGGTTGTGGGCGCCTACAATGAGCAGTTCTTC
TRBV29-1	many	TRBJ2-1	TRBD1	CSVEEYRGENEQFF	TGCAGCGTTGAAGAGTACAGGGGTGAAAATGAGCAGTTCTTC
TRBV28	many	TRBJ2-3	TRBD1	CATKDRRGSDTQYF	TGTGCCACTAAGGACAGGAGAGGGAGTGATACGCAGTATTTT
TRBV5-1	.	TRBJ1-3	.	CASSDRRGPGNTIYF	TGCGCCAGCAGCGACCGCAGGGGCCCTGGAAACACCATATATTTT